This entry features one T cell receptor (beta chain) sequence. Its target antigen remains unknown. Base qualities are not at hand, and no much larger clone is one base apart. Looking up the germline V gene yields CDR1 MNHEY and CDR2 SVGAGI. Including the terminal cysteine and phenylalanine, the CDR3 comprises 15 residues. Only the CDR3 region is kept as DNA, spanning 45 bases read in frame from base 1. The junction shows trimming of 7 bases on V and 2 bases on J, and the gene matches do not reach 8 bases of it. The donors were healthy, HIV-negative adults with no recently reported acute infections or vaccinations. Only Caucasian adults living in Nashville, Tennessee, USA were represented among the donors. Magnetic negative selection was used to enrich CD4+ T cells, after which naive cells were positively selected on CD45RA and the negative fraction became the memory subset. After blood collection by leukapheresis, PBMCs were isolated using Ficoll-Histopaque density gradient centrifugation and then cryopreserved in the vapor phase of liquid nitrogen. Analytical flow cytometry was used to check the purity and quantity of every magnetically sorted T cell population. Genomic DNA was isolated from every sorted fraction and measured by UV absorbance on a Nanodrop 2000c.

This specimen belongs to a study of shared clonotypes between healthy human individuals (dated by TCRdb to the early 2020s). Some background on the complete study: The cohort comprised two women and a few men aged 18 to 49 years. Each donor's leukapheresis produced roughly between about 0.8 and 8.9 billion PBMCs. To increase sequencing depth and limit assay-specific biases, TCR repertoire library preparation and sequencing were carried out by different laboratories using diverse techniques. Blood TCR repertoires of about five healthy adults were deeply sequenced to estimate repertoire size and the extent of clonotype sharing between individuals. For each donor, CD4 naive and CD4 memory were each run on three plates, CD8 naive on two plates, and CD8 memory on one plate. On the study overall, not on this receptor specifically: Incomplete sequencing was indicated by rarefaction of sorted-subset datasets, despite the large sequencing depth. Clonotypes shared by all four sorted-subset donors showed higher generation probabilities than non-shared clonotypes. Naive subsets generally had larger estimated clonotype richness than memory subsets. Pairwise subsampling led to the expectation that sequencing depth would affect the degree of clonotype sharing among donors. About 4.5% of naive CD4, around 3.6% of naive CD8, about 2.1% of memory CD4, and approximately 0.4% of memory CD8 clonotypes were shared across four donors. Only blood was sampled, and tissue TCR repertoires likely differ from those in blood. Because the study included only a small number of donors, the genetic and exposure-history diversity represented was limited.

Using the deep immunoSEQ assay, multiplex PCR amplified TCR CDR3 regions from genomic DNA. For each cell subset, the extracted genomic DNA was distributed evenly across all wells of several immunoSEQ 96-well plates, and each plate served as one replicate. For sorted subsets, around 0.2 ug of genomic DNA, equivalent to roughly 30,000 T cell genomes, went into each replicate PCR. Purified libraries were quantified with a Qubit 3.0 fluorometer, sized on a Bioanalyzer 2100, and re-quantified with the KAPA Library Quantification kit. Each immunoSEQ 96-well plate was sequenced on its own single-read 150-cycle Illumina NextSeq 550 flow cell. Under the source paper's analysis protocol: Because the immunoSEQ output included only junctional sequences and no quality scores, the filtering could not be the same as the filtering used for full-length reads. Sequences were annotated with PyIR, a Python wrapper for IgBLAST v1.9, using IMGT germline references to assign V/J genes and CDR3. Reads with weak V/J assignments (E-value above 1e-6), missing CDR3, stop codons, out-of-frame junctions, or ambiguous translated residues were removed. V3J clonotypes were defined by identical inferred V gene, J gene, and CDR3 amino acid sequence. To compute the percentage overlap between repertoires, the number of shared unique clonotypes was divided by the size of the smaller repertoire. Three approaches were used to assess repertoire richness: RTK rarefaction, the Chao1 estimator, and Recon v2.1 estimates of unobserved clonotypes. Generation probabilities for all TCRbeta clonotypes obtained by the gDNA method from a handful of donors were computed using OLGA. Here the immuneACCESS table is served through TCRdb, limited to in-frame sequences with V and J called. Missing clones are a known gap in these copies; in checked studies unresolved V genes cover under half, and the rest lacks a known reason. V, J and clone size are those of that table, while D and trimming were read from the DNA. The sample table holds more than 1.2 million clones, of which approximately 98.5% were seen once. The top ten hold 0.36% of the sample.

The TCR sequence derives from a man aged 25 to 40 in good health. The V and J genes are TRBV6-5 and TRBJ2-7; 10 junctional bases match TRBD2. What was sequenced was naive CD4+ T cells sorted from blood. According to the study, the label for this sample's cell subset or site signals: CD45RA+ positively selected. CDR3 region: CASTAGLASTYEQYF. The DNA is as follows: TGTGCCAGCACCGCGGGACTAGCGTCAACCTACGAGCAGTACTTC.